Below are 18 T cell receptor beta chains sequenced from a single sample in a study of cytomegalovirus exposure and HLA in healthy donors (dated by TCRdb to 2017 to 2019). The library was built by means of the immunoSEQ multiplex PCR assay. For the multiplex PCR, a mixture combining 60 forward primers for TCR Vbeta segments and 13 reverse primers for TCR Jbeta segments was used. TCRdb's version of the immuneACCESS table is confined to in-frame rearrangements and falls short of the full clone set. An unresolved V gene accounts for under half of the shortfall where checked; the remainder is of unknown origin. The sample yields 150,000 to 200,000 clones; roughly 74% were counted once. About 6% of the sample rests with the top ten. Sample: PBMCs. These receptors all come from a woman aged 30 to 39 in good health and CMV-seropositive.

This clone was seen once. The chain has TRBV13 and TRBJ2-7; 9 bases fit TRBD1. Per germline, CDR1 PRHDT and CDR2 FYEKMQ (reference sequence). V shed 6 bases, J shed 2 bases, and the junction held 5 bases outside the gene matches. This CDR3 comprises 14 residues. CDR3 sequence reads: CASRPGTGTYEQYF. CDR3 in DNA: TGTGCCAGCAGACCCGGGACAGGGACCTACGAGCAGTACTTC.

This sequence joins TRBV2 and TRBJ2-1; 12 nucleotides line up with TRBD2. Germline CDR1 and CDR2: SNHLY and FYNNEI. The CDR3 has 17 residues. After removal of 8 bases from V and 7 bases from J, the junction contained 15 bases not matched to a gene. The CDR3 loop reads CASSRWTSGVDVNEQFF. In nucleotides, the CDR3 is TGTGCCAGCTCTCGCTGGACTAGCGGGGTCGATGTGAATGAGCAGTTCTTC.

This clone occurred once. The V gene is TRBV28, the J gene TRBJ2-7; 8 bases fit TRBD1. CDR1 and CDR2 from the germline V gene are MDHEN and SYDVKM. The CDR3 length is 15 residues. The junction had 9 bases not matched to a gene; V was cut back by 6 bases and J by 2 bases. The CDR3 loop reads CASRLRGRLTYEQYF. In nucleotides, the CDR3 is TGTGCCAGCAGACTCAGGGGGCGGCTTACCTACGAGCAGTACTTC.

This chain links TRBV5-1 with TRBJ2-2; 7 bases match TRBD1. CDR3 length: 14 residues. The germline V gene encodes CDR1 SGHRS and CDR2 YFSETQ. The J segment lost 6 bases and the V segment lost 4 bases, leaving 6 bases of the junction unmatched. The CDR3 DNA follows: TGCGCCAGCAGCGCAGGACAGGCCCCCGGGGAGCTGTTTTTT. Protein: CASSAGQAPGELFF.

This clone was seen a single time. DNA for the CDR3: TGTGCCAGCAGTTTACAGGGGCGGGCAAGGGAAAAACTGTTTTTT. This gives the protein CASSLQGRAREKLFF. The chain is built from TRBV28 and TRBJ1-4, with a possible D match to TRBD1 (6 bases). This CDR3 is 15 amino acids long. Germline CDR1 MDHEN, CDR2 SYDVKM. V was cut by 2 bases and J by 8 bases, with 15 bases left in between.

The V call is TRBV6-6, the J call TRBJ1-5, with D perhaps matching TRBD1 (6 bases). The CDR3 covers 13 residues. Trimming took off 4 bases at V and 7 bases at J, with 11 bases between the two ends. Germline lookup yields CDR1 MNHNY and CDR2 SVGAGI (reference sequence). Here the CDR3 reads CASSFTGQQPQHF. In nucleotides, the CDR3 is TGTGCCAGCAGTTTCACAGGGCAGCAGCCCCAGCATTTT.

CDR3 sequence: CASSASGGVIQYF. In DNA form, the CDR3 reads TGTGCCAGCAGCGCTAGCGGGGGAGTAATTCAGTACTTC. J is TRBJ2-4 and V is TRBV9, with TRBD2 matching 10 bases. The V gene's germline CDR1 is SGDLS and CDR2 YYNGEE. This CDR3 is built from 13 residues. Germline trimming cut 3 bases from V and 10 bases from J; bases unmatched to any gene: 4.

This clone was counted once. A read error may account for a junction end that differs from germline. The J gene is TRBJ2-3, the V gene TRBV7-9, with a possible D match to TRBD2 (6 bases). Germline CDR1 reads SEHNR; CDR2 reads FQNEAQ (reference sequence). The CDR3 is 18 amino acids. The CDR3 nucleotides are TGTTCCAGCAGCCCATCGCCGACCGGCGGGATTTCCACAGATACGCAGTATTTT. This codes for CSSSPSPTGGISTDTQYF.

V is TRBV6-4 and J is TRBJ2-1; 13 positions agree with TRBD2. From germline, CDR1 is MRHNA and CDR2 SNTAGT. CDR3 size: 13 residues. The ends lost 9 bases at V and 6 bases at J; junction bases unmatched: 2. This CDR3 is CASRLAGGNEQFF. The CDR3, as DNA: TGTGCCAGTAGACTAGCGGGAGGCAATGAGCAGTTCTTC.

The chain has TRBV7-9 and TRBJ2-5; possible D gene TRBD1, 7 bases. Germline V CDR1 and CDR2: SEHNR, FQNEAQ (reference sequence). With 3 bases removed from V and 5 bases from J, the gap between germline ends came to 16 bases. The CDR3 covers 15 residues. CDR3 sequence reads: CASSFPGGIGETQYF. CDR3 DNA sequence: TGTGCCAGCAGCTTCCCAGGGGGGATAGGGGAGACCCAGTACTTC.

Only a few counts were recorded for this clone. The CDR3 DNA sequence: TGTGCCAGCAGCTCATACACCCTAGCAGATATGACCTATGGCTACACCTTC. Its translation: CASSSYTLADMTYGYTF. The V and J genes are TRBV7-2 and TRBJ1-2; D not resolved. Germline-derived CDR1 and CDR2 are SGHTA and FQGNSA. Trimming took off 4 bases at V and 4 bases at J, with 22 bases between the two ends. This CDR3 contains 17 residues.

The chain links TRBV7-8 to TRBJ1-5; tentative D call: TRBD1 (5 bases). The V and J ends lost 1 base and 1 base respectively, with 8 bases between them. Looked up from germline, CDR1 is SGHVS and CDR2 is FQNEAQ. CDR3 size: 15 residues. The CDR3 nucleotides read TGTGCCAGCAGCTTAGAGACAGTAAGCAATCAGCCCCAGCATTTT. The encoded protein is CASSLETVSNQPQHF.

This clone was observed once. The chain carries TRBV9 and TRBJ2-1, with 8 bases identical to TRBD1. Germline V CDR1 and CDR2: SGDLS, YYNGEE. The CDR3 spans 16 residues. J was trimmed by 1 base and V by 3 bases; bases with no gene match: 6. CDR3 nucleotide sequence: TGTGCCAGCAGCGGCTACAGGGGGATGTCCTACAATGAGCAGTTCTTC. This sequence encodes CASSGYRGMSYNEQFF.

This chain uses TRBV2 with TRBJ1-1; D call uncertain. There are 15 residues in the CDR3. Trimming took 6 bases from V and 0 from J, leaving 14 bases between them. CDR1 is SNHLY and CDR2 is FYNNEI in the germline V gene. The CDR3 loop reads CASRPIATLNTEAFF. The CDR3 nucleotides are TGTGCCAGCAGGCCAATTGCGACATTGAACACTGAAGCTTTCTTT.

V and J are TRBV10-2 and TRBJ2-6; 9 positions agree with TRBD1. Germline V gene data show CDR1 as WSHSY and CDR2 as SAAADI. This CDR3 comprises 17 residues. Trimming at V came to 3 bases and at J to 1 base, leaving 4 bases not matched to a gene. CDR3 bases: TGCGCCAGCAGTGAACAGGGGGCTAGGTCTGGGGCCAACGTCCTGACTTTC. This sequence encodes CASSEQGARSGANVLTF.

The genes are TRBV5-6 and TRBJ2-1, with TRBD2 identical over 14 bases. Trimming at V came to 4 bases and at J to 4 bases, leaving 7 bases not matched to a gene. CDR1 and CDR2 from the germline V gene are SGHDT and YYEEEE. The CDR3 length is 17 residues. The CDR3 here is CASSETSGRGVYNEQFF. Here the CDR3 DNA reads TGTGCCAGCAGCGAGACTAGCGGGAGGGGCGTTTACAATGAGCAGTTCTTC.

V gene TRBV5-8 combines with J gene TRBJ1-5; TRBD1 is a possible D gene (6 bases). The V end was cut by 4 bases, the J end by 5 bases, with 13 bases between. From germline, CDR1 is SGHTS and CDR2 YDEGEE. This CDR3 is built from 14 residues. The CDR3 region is CASSHTGRDQPQHF. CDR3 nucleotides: TGTGCCAGCAGCCATACAGGGAGAGATCAGCCCCAGCATTTT. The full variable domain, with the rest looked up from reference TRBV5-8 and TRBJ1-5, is EAGVTQSPTHLIKTRGQQATLRCSPISGHTSVYWYQQALGLGLQFLLWYDEGEERNRGNFPPRFSGRQFPNYSSELNVNALELEDSALYLCASSHTGRDQPQHFGDGTRLSIL.

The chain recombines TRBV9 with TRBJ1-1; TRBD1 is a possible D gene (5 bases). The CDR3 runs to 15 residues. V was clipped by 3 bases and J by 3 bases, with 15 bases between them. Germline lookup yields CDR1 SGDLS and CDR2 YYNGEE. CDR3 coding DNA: TGTGCCAGCAGCGGCCGGGCGGGGGGGGACACTGAAGCTTTCTTT. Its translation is CASSGRAGGDTEAFF.